These 12 T cell receptor beta chains share one sample of origin, sequenced in a study of T cell repertoires in ileal Crohn's disease. Some clones are missing from TCRdb's copy, which holds only in-frame ones; the method was immunoSEQ multiplex PCR. The sample carries approximately 13,000 clones, roughly 87% recorded once. The material sequenced was ileal tissue. The receptors were sampled from an adult with Crohn's disease.

The chain is built from TRBV11-2 and TRBJ1-6, with 7 nucleotides matching TRBD1. With V trimmed by 1 base and J by 0 bases, 3 bases remained unmatched. The CDR3 sequence is 17 residues long. Germline CDR1 SGHAT, CDR2 FQNNGV. For the CDR3, the DNA is TGTGCCAGCAGCTTAGTGGGACAGAGCTCCTATAATTCACCCCTCCACTTT. It codes for CASSLVGQSSYNSPLHF.

This chain links TRBV9 with TRBJ2-7, with D perhaps matching TRBD1 (6 bases). The CDR3 covers 12 residues. V lost 0 bases and J lost 7, with 8 bases in between. Germline CDR1 and CDR2: SGDLS and YYNGEE. CDR3: CASSVARGEQYF. The CDR3 DNA sequence: TGTGCCAGCAGCGTAGCTAGGGGGGAGCAGTACTTC.

This rearrangement joins TRBV29-1 to TRBJ2-2; D uncertain. Trimming took off 3 bases at V and 6 bases at J, with 8 bases between the two ends. The CDR3 has 12 residues. From germline, CDR1 is SQVTM and CDR2 ANQGSEA. The CDR3 bases are TGCAGCGTTGAGGGCTTCCCCGGGGAGCTGTTTTTT. Protein product: CSVEGFPGELFF.

This chain uses TRBV5-1 with TRBJ2-2; maybe TRBD1 (6 bases). Per the germline V gene, CDR1 is SGHRS and CDR2 is YFSETQ. Between the trimmed V and J ends, which lost 6 bases and 2 bases, there was a span of 14 bases. The CDR3 has 15 amino acids. CDR3 sequence reads: CASNLQGPNTGELFF. CDR3 bases: TGCGCCAGCAACTTACAGGGCCCCAACACCGGGGAGCTGTTTTTT.

The chain joins TRBV7-8 to TRBJ2-3, with TRBD2 as a possible D gene (6 bases). This CDR3 comprises 15 residues. V lost 4 bases to trimming and J lost 3 bases, with 14 bases between them. The V gene's germline CDR1 is SGHVS and CDR2 FQNEAQ. The CDR3 is CASSSRLAGTDTQYF. CDR3 in DNA: TGTGCCAGCAGCTCCCGACTGGCGGGAACAGATACGCAGTATTTT. Full variable domain (missing parts from reference TRBV7-8 and TRBJ2-3): GAGVSQSPRYKVAKRGQDVALRCDPISGHVSLFWYQQALGQGPEFLTYFQNEAQLDKSGLPSDRFFAERPEGSVSTLKIQRTQQEDSAVYLCASSSRLAGTDTQYFGPGTRLTVL.

The chain is built from TRBV7-9 and TRBJ2-6; D may be TRBD1 (5 bases). CDR1 is SEHNR and CDR2 is FQNEAQ in the germline V gene (reference sequence). V lost 8 bases and J lost 0, with 14 bases in between. The CDR3 spans 16 residues. The CDR3: CASGAVVSSGANVLTF. The CDR3 coding sequence is TGTGCCAGCGGGGCCGTTGTTTCCTCTGGGGCCAACGTCCTGACTTTC.

The genes are TRBV7-3 and TRBJ2-5; D is perhaps TRBD2 (6 bases). Trimming took off 5 bases at V and 5 bases at J, with 9 bases between the two ends. The CDR3 loop spans 12 amino acids. The germline V gene encodes CDR1 SGHTA and CDR2 FQGTGA. CDR3 protein: CASSDGGETQYF. The CDR3 DNA sequence: TGTGCCAGCAGCGATGGGGGGGAGACCCAGTACTTC.

V usage is TRBV6-5 and J usage is TRBJ2-4; tentatively, D is TRBD2 (5 bases). The CDR3 sequence is 14 residues long. In germline, CDR1 is MNHEY, CDR2 SVGAGI. V was shortened by 2 bases and J by 6 bases, with 11 bases between the two germline ends. The CDR3 is CASSYGGGGNIQYF. CDR3 DNA sequence: TGTGCCAGCAGTTACGGAGGAGGAGGAAACATTCAGTACTTC.

The chain uses TRBV7-3 and TRBJ2-7; 13 bases agree with TRBD2. The CDR3 is made up of 16 amino acids. The junction had 7 bases not matched to a gene; V was cut back by 5 bases and J by 3 bases. CDR1 and CDR2 from the germline V gene are SGHTA and FQGTGA. CDR3 nucleotides: TGTGCCAGCAGCCCGGGACTAGCGGGACCCATCTACGAGCAGTACTTC. Translation: CASSPGLAGPIYEQYF.

The CDR3 nucleotides read TGTGCCAGCAGTCAGGGACAGTCTTCCTATGGCTACACCTTC. Translated: CASSQGQSSYGYTF. This chain uses TRBV27 with TRBJ1-2, with 7 bases fitting TRBD1. CDR1 is MNHEY and CDR2 is SMNVEV in the germline V gene (reference sequence). Trimming removed 5 bases from V and 4 bases from J; junction bases left unmatched: 7. The CDR3 is 14 residues long.

In this sample, this clone turned up a few times. The rearrangement uses TRBV11-2 and TRBJ2-2; TRBD2 is a possible D gene (5 bases). The CDR3 is made up of 16 amino acids. Deletions cut 5 bases from V and 1 base from J, with 14 bases between. Germline lookup yields CDR1 SGHAT and CDR2 FQNNGV. The CDR3 nucleotides are TGTGCCAGCAGCCCCCGGGGTAGCCGGAACACCGGGGAGCTGTTTTTT. Its protein product is CASSPRGSRNTGELFF.

The V call is TRBV7-6, the J call TRBJ2-7, with TRBD1 identical over 11 bases. The V and J ends lost 0 bases and 6 bases, in that order; junction bases with no gene match: 7. CDR1 is SGHVS and CDR2 is FNYEAQ in the germline V gene. CDR3 length: 16 amino acids. CDR3 residues: CASSLAHGQGAGEQYF. In DNA, the CDR3 is TGTGCCAGCAGCTTAGCGCACGGACAGGGGGCCGGCGAGCAGTACTTC.